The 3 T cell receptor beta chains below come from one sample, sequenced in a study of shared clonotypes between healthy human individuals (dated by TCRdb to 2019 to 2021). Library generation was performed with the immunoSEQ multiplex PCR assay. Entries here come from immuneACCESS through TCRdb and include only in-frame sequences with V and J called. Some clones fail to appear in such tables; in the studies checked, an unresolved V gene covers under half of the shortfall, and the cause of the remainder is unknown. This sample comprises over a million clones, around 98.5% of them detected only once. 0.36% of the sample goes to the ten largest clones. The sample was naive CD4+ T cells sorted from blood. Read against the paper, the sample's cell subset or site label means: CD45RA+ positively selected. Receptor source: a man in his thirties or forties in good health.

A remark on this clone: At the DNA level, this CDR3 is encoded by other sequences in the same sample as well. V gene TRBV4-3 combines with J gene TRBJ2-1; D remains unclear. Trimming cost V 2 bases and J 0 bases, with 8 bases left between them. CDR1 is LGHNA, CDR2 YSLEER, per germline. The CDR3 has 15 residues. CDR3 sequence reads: CASSQSRLSYNEQFF. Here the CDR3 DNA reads TGCGCCAGCAGCCAATCCAGACTCTCCTACAATGAGCAGTTCTTC.

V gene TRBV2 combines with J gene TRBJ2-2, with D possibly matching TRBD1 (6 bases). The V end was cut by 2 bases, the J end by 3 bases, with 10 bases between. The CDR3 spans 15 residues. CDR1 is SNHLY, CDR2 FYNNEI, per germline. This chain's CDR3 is CASSEFTGYTGELFF. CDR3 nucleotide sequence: TGTGCCAGCAGTGAATTTACAGGGTACACCGGGGAGCTGTTTTTT.

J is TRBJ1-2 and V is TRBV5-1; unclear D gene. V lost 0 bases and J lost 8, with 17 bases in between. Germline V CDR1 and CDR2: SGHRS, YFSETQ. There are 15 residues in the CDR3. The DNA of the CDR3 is TGCGCCAGCAGCTTGGAGGGCAACCGAAGGGAGGGCTACACCTTC. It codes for CASSLEGNRREGYTF.